This T cell receptor (beta chain) was recorded in a study of T-cell memory formation after mild COVID-19. TCRdb processed the 5' RACE reads anew with MiXCR; each CDR3 protein has one entry. In the table there are about 420,000 distinct CDR3 sequences, 20% to 30% of which are singletons. Germline V CDR1 and CDR2: LNHDA, SQIVND (reference sequence). Unmatched junction bases numbered 7, after V lost 9 bases and J lost 0 bases. This CDR3 is built from 15 residues. Only a few counts were recorded for this clonotype. The TCR originated in an adult woman who had mild COVID-19 (a few samples of this study predate the infection). Cell type and time point are not known. The specimen sequenced was PBMCs or a T cell subset sorted from them (not recorded which). J is TRBJ2-1 and V is TRBV19, with TRBD1 matching over 8 bases. As DNA, the CDR3 is TGTGCCAGCGACCGAGGACAGGGCTCCTACAATGAGCAGTTCTTC. Translation: CASDRGQGSYNEQFF.